What follows is one TCR beta chain and its context. The antigen remains undetermined. This sample is part of a study of identical twins' blood T cells. Study-level results: Shared CDR3 clonotype counts between two donors mainly tracked the product of their cloneset sizes, twins included.

One entry per CDR3 protein results from TCRdb running MiXCR on the 5' RACE reads. The data hold roughly 380,000 distinct CDR3 sequences, with roughly 27% observed a single time. The V gene's germline CDR1 is LGHNT and CDR2 FRNRAP. The CDR3 covers 14 residues. The V segment lost 4 bases and the J segment 1 base; nucleotides outside the gene matches: 0. This sequence was found in a woman aged 18 to 55 in good health. The chain combines TRBV12-5 with TRBJ2-1, with 8 bases identical to TRBD2. Sequencing used PBMCs. CDR3 DNA sequence: TGTGCTAGTGGTTCGGGGGGGTCCTACAATGAGCAGTTCTTC. Its protein is CASGSGGSYNEQFF.